This TCR beta chain stems from a study of T-cell memory formation after mild COVID-19. The overall study: Largely, the TCR clusters proved donor specific.

TCRdb passed the 5' RACE reads through MiXCR, listing each CDR3 protein once. In the table there are approximately 340,000 distinct CDR3 sequences, roughly 13% of which are singletons. Germline V gives CDR1 SGDLS, CDR2 YYNGEE. CDR3 length: 11 residues. V lost 3 bases, J lost 6 bases, and 6 bases lay in between. Study-wide results and caveats: The authors left the SARS-CoV-2 specificity of second-wave clones peaking on day 37 unconfirmed. CD4+ clones that contracted lay mainly in CM and EM; CD8+ ones lay in EMRA.

As regards this clonotype: Antigen specificity is unknown.

The genes are TRBV9 and TRBJ1-2, with unresolved D. The sample consisted of PBMCs or a T cell subset sorted from them (not recorded which). This TCR came from a man in his late teens or twenties who had mild COVID-19 (a few samples of this study predate the infection). Cell type and time point are not known. The CDR3 reads CASSGPDGYTF. As DNA, the CDR3 is TGTGCCAGCAGCGGCCCTGATGGCTACACCTTC.